This T cell receptor beta chain appears in the sequencing data of a study of T cells after yellow fever vaccination. There are a few counts of this clonotype. TCRdb ran MiXCR on the 5' RACE reads and lists one entry per CDR3 protein. Among roughly 240,000 distinct CDR3 sequences, 6% to 8% were seen once, and the ten largest hold approximately 1.1%. V lost 7 bases, J lost 5 bases, and 13 bases lay in between. The CDR3 is 13 residues long. Per germline, CDR1 SGHAT and CDR2 FQDESV (reference sequence). The material sequenced was CD4+ T cells sorted from PBMCs, taken on the day of the yellow fever booster vaccination. J is TRBJ2-3 and V is TRBV11-1; D may be TRBD1 (6 bases). The clonotype comes from a man under 40 who received the YFV17D yellow fever vaccine. Here the CDR3 reads CASTTGLGDTQYF. In DNA, the CDR3 is TGTGCCAGCACAACAGGGCTAGGAGATACGCAGTATTTT.